The clone carrying this T cell receptor beta chain was counted only a few times. Its specificity is unknown. This record comes from a study of Graves' ophthalmopathy and Graves' hyperthyroidism. TCR beta CDR3 amplification used RNA transcripts. The first-round RT-PCR employed HTBI primers together with the Qiagen OneStep RT-PCR kit. A multiplex PCR was then performed as the second round. TCRdb re-called the multiplex PCR reads with MiXCR, one entry per CDR3 protein. The sample lists hundreds of thousands of distinct CDR3 sequences, around a fifth seen once, with around 3% in the top ten. Hyperthyroidism is called stable when no ophthalmopathy develops within 18 months of follow-up. Patients newly diagnosed with hyperthyroidism, under 2 months' duration, were aged 18 to 65, the study reports. Diagnosis relied on clinical symptoms, serum thyroxine, TRAb, thyroid ultrasound and orbital computed tomography.

General study results and limits: Detected in blood as well were most expanded thyroid clonotypes with frequency above 0.001.

V lost 5 bases to trimming and J lost 4 bases, with 14 bases between them. This CDR3 is 14 amino acids long. Germline lookup yields CDR1 GTSNPN and CDR2 SVGIG (reference sequence). The sample was peripheral blood. The J gene is TRBJ2-2, the V gene TRBV30; either TRBD1 or TRBD2 may fit D (5 bases each). This TCR was recovered from a young woman with stable Graves' hyperthyroidism. CDR3: CAWGTLLATGELFF. In DNA, the CDR3 is TGTGCCTGGGGGACCCTGCTGGCCACCGGGGAGCTGTTTTTT.